This T cell receptor beta chain was recorded in a study of blood T cell repertoires in COVID-19. The study recruited people aged about 18 to 89 years across approximately 24 US areas. Per the authors' pipeline: Estimates of nucleated cell counts were drawn from the amplification of reference gene primers. Sequencing used immunoSEQ multiplex PCR; TCRdb keeps in-frame clones, though not all of them. That table supplies the V and J calls and clone size; D and trimming were determined from the DNA. The sample lists 250,000 to 300,000 clones, more than 80% occurring once. CDR3 length: 13 residues. The V gene lost 1 base and the J gene lost 5 bases, with 5 bases spanning the gap. Germline V CDR1 and CDR2: SEHNR, FQNEAQ (reference sequence).

V usage is TRBV7-9 and J usage is TRBJ1-4; D ambiguous. This sequence was found in a woman aged 25 to 39 who had recovered from COVID-19. Material for sequencing was PBMCs or T cells enriched from blood (not recorded which). This CDR3 reads CASSLEQNEKLFF. The CDR3 DNA reads as TGTGCCAGCAGCTTAGAACAAAATGAAAAACTGTTTTTT.